These 13 T cell receptor beta chains originate from one sample sequenced in a study of blood T cell repertoires in COVID-19. Libraries were prepared by immunoSEQ multiplex PCR; TCRdb keeps only in-frame clonotypes and omits some of them. The table shows more than 25,000 clones, with 65% to 85% occurring only once. Sequenced material: peripheral blood. The receptor set was obtained from a man aged 45 to 65 with active or convalescent COVID-19.

The rearrangement uses TRBV5-1 and TRBJ2-5; 7 bases align to TRBD2. CDR1 is SGHRS, CDR2 YFSETQ, per germline. This CDR3 contains 13 residues. V was pared by 7 bases and J by 3 bases, with 6 bases of the junction left unmatched. The CDR3 protein is CASSRGNEETQYF. In nucleotides, the CDR3 is TGCGCCAGCTCGCGGGGGAACGAAGAGACCCAGTACTTC.

The chain uses TRBV9 and TRBJ2-1, with D tentatively TRBD1 (6 bases). The V gene lost 2 bases and the J gene lost 10 bases, with 13 bases spanning the gap. CDR3 length equals 13 residues. Looked up from germline, CDR1 is SGDLS and CDR2 is YYNGEE. The CDR3 coding sequence is TGTGCCAGCAGCGTGTGGGGGCCCAAGGAGCAGTTCTTC. It is translated as CASSVWGPKEQFF.

The chain employs TRBV27 and TRBJ2-7; TRBD2 might be the D (6 bases). Trimming took 4 bases from V and 3 from J, leaving 13 bases between them. Germline CDR1 MNHEY, CDR2 SMNVEV (reference sequence). CDR3 length equals 14 residues. DNA for the CDR3: TGTGCCAGCAGTTGGAAGGGACTCTACTACGAGCAGTACTTC. Translating gives CASSWKGLYYEQYF.

V and J are TRBV7-9 and TRBJ1-2; no clear D gene. V was cut by 0 bases and J by 7 bases, with 12 bases left in between. The CDR3 loop spans 14 amino acids. In germline, CDR1 is SEHNR, CDR2 FQNEAQ (reference sequence). CDR3 in amino acids: CASSLAGSYSGYTF. The DNA of the CDR3 is TGTGCCAGCAGCTTAGCGGGCAGCTACTCTGGCTACACCTTC.

This chain uses TRBV29-1 with TRBJ2-7; D is possibly TRBD2 (6 bases). The CDR3 is 12 residues long. The germline gives CDR1 SQVTM, CDR2 ANQGSEA. V lost 3 bases, J lost 4 bases, and 10 bases lay in between. The CDR3 coding sequence is TGCAGCGTTGACCAGGGAGGTTACGAGCAGTACTTC. It encodes CSVDQGGYEQYF.

The CDR3 coding sequence is TGTGCCAGCAGTGAGGACAGAAAGGAGCAGTACTTC. Its translation is CASSEDRKEQYF. The chain couples TRBV2 to TRBJ2-7, with D perhaps matching TRBD1 (6 bases). Per the germline V gene, CDR1 is SNHLY and CDR2 is FYNNEI. The CDR3 has 12 residues. V gave up 3 bases and J gave up 7 bases, with 10 bases separating them.

The V gene is TRBV14, the J gene TRBJ1-1, with TRBD1 as a possible D gene (5 bases). Germline lookup yields CDR1 SGHDN and CDR2 FVKESK. V was cut by 3 bases and J by 0 bases, with 11 bases left in between. The CDR3 loop spans 15 amino acids. CDR3 residues: CASSQMTALNTEAFF. As DNA, the CDR3 is TGTGCCAGCAGCCAGATGACAGCTTTGAACACTGAAGCTTTCTTT. The full variable domain, with the rest looked up from reference TRBV14 and TRBJ1-1, is EAGVTQFPSHSVIEKGQTVTLRCDPISGHDNLYWYRRVMGKEIKFLLHFVKESKQDESGMPNNRFLAERTGGTYSTLKVQPAELEDSGVYFCASSQMTALNTEAFFGQGTRLTVV.

This chain links TRBV27 with TRBJ2-1; D perhaps matches TRBD2 (6 bases). Germline V gene lookup returns CDR1 MNHEY and CDR2 SMNVEV (reference sequence). Between the trimmed V and J ends, which lost 11 bases and 10 bases, there was a span of 9 bases. The CDR3 has 9 amino acids. The CDR3 protein is CARRGEQFF. The CDR3 bases are TGTGCCCGCCGGGGGGAGCAGTTCTTC.

Within the sample, this clone is medium-sized. This chain links TRBV15 with TRBJ2-5; no clear D gene. The germline V gene encodes CDR1 LNHNV and CDR2 YYDKDF (reference sequence). Trimming left V 2 bases short and J 1 base short, with 5 bases between. The CDR3 runs 13 residues. The CDR3 reads CATSRLLQETQYF. The DNA for the CDR3 is TGTGCCACCAGCAGACTTCTCCAAGAGACCCAGTACTTC.

The genes are TRBV12-3 or TRBV12-4 and TRBJ1-2; the match to TRBD1 covers 7 bases. After removal of 5 bases from V and 6 bases from J, the junction contained 3 bases not matched to a gene. The CDR3 extends over 12 amino acids. CDR3 bases: TGTGCCAGCAGTACCGGGACAGATGGCTACACCTTC. Its protein is CASSTGTDGYTF.

The V gene is TRBV6-5, the J gene TRBJ2-1, with D unresolved. CDR1 MNHEY and CDR2 SVGAGI come from the germline V gene. V shed 5 bases and J shed 4 bases, with 9 bases lying between them. The CDR3 loop spans 13 amino acids. The CDR3 loop is CASSMTLYNEQFF. In nucleotides, the CDR3 is TGTGCCAGCAGTATGACACTTTACAATGAGCAGTTCTTC.

The rearrangement uses TRBV7-8 and TRBJ2-3; a possible D gene is TRBD1 (7 bases). V was shortened by 2 bases and J by 3 bases, with 21 bases between the two germline ends. Germline V lookup: CDR1 SGHVS, CDR2 FQNEAQ. The CDR3 length is 18 residues. CDR3 bases: TGTGCCAGCAGCTTAAGTCGTGGCAGGGGGGCTGGGACAGATACGCAGTATTTT. Translated: CASSLSRGRGAGTDTQYF.

This clone appeared a few times. The chain employs TRBV5-1 and TRBJ2-3, with 7 bases lining up with TRBD2. The length of the CDR3 is 14 residues. V trimming: 2 bases; J trimming: 5 bases; junction bases outside the gene matches: 5. CDR1 is SGHRS and CDR2 is YFSETQ in the germline V gene. The CDR3 protein is CASSFVSGGDTQYF. As DNA, the CDR3 is TGCGCCAGCAGCTTCGTGTCGGGAGGAGATACGCAGTATTTT.